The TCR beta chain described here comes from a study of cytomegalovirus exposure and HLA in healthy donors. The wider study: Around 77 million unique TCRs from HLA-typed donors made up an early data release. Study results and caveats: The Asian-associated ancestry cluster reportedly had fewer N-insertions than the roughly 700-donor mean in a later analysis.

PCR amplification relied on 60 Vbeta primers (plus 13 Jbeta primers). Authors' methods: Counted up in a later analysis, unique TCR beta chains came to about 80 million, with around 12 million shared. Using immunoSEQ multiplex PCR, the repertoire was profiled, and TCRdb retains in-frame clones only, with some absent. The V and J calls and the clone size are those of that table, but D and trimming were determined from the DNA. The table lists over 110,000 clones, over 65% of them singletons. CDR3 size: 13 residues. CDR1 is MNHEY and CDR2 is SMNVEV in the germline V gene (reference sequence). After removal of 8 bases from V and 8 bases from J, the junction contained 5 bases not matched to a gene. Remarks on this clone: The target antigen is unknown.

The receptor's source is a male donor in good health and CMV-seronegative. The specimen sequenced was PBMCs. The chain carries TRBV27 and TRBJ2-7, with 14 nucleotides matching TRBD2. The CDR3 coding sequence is TGTGCCAGCGGGACTAGCGGGAGACGGAAGCAGTACTTC. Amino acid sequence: CASGTSGRRKQYF.